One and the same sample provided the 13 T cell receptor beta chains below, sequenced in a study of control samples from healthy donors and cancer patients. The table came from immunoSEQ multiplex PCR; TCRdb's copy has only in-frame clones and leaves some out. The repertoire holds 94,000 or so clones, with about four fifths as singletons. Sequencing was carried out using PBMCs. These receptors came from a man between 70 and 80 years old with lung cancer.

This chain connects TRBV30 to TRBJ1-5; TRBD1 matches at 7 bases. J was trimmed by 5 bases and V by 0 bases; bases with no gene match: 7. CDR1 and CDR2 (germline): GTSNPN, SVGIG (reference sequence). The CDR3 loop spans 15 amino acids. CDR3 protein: CAWSVGGGMDQPQHF. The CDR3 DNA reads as TGTGCCTGGAGTGTCGGAGGGGGCATGGATCAGCCCCAGCATTTT.

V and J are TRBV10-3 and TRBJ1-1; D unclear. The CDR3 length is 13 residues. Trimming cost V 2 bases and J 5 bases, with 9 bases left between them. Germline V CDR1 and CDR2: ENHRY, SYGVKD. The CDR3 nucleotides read TGTGCCATCAGTGAGAACCCTAGGACTGAAGCTTTCTTT. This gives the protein CAISENPRTEAFF.

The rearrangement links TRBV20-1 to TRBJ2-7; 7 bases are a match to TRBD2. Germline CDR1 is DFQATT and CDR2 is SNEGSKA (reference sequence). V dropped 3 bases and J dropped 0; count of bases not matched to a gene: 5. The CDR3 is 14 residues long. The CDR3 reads CSASPGGSSYEQYF. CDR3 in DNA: TGCAGTGCTAGTCCCGGGGGGAGCTCCTACGAGCAGTACTTC.

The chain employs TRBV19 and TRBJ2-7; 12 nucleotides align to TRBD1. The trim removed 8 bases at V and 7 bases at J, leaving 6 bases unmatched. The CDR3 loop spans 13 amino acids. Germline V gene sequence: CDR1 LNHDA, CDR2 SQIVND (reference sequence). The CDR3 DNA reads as TGTGCCAGTTCGGGACAGGGGGCATGGGAGCAGTACTTC. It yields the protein CASSGQGAWEQYF.

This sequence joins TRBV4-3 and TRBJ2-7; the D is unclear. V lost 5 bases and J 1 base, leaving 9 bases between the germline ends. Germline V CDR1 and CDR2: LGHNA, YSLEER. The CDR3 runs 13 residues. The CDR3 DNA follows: TGCGCCAGCAGCTCTACGAGGTCCTACGAGCAGTACTTC. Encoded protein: CASSSTRSYEQYF.

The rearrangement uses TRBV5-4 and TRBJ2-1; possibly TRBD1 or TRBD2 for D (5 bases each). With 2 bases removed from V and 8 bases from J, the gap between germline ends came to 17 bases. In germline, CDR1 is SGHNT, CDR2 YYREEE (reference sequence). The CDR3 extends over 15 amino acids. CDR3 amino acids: CASSFVRGAGDEQFF. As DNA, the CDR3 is TGTGCCAGCAGCTTTGTGAGGGGCGCTGGCGATGAGCAGTTCTTC.

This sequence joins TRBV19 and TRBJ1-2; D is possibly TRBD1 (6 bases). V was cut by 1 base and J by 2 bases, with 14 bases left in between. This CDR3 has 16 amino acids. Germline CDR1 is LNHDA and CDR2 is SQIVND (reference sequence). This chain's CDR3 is CASSIVRGPSNYGYTF. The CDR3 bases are TGTGCCAGTAGTATAGTTCGGGGGCCGTCGAACTATGGCTACACCTTC.

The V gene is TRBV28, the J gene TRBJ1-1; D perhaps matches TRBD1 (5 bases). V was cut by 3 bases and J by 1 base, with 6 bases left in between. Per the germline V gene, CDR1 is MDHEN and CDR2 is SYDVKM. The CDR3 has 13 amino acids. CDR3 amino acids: CASSFTGNTEAFF. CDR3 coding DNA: TGTGCCAGCAGTTTTACAGGGAACACTGAAGCTTTCTTT.

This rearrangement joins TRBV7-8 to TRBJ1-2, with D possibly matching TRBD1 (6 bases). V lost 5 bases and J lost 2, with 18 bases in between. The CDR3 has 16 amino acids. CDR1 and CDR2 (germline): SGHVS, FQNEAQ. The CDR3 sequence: CASSPTETGTNYGYTF. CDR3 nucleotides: TGTGCCAGCAGCCCCACGGAGACCGGGACAAACTATGGCTACACCTTC.

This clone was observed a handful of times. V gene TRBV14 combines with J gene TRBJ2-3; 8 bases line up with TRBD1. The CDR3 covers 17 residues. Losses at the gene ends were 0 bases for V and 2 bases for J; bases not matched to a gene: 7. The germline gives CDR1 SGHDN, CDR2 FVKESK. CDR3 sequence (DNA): TGTGCCAGCAGCCAAGAATTGCGGACAGGGTTCACAGATACGCAGTATTTT. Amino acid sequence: CASSQELRTGFTDTQYF.

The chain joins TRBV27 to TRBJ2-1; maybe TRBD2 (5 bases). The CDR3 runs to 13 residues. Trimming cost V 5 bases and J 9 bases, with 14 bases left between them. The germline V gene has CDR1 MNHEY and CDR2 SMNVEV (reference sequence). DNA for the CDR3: TGTGCCAGCAGTACTGTACTAGGCGGTGAGCAGTTCTTC. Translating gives CASSTVLGGEQFF.

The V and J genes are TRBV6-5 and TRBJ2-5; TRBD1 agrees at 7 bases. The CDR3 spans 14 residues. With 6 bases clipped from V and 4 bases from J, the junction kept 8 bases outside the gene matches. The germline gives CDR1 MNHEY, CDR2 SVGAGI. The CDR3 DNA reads TGTGCCAGCAGACACAGGGGAGAATCAGAGACCCAGTACTTC. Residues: CASRHRGESETQYF.

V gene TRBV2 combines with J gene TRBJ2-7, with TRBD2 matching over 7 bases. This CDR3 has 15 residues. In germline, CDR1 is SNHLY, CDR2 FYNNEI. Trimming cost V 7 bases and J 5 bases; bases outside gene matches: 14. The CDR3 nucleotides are TGTGCCAGCACCGGGGGGAGGGGATCTGCCGACGAGCAGTACTTC. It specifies CASTGGRGSADEQYF.